This T cell receptor beta chain was captured by sequencing in a study of CD8 T cells in ankylosing spondylitis. Study-wide results and caveats: Ankylosing spondylitis blood appeared to carry a characteristic TCR beta motif of several highly homologous variants. Significant enrichment of disease-linked clones was reported in matched ankylosing spondylitis synovial fluid. Earlier literature documents some of the motif variants in reactive arthritis synovial fluid and blood. CD8+ by phenotype, disease-linked clones were relatively rare in peripheral blood.

V lost 5 bases to trimming and J lost 2 bases, with 11 bases between them. This CDR3 region has 13 residues. Per the germline V gene, CDR1 is SGHRS and CDR2 is YFSETQ. TCRdb reanalysed the 5' RACE reads using MiXCR and keeps one entry per CDR3 protein. The sample holds some 140,000 distinct CDR3 sequences, 7% to 9% seen once. This clonotype has only a few counts. The target antigen is unknown. The specimen was synovial fluid, either unsorted or a sorted T cell fraction (not recorded which). This clonotype was obtained from a male donor with ankylosing spondylitis. The V and J genes are TRBV5-1 and TRBJ2-7; D remains ambiguous. The CDR3 reads CASRSVLTYEQYF. The CDR3 DNA reads TGCGCCAGCAGATCTGTGCTGACCTACGAGCAGTACTTC.